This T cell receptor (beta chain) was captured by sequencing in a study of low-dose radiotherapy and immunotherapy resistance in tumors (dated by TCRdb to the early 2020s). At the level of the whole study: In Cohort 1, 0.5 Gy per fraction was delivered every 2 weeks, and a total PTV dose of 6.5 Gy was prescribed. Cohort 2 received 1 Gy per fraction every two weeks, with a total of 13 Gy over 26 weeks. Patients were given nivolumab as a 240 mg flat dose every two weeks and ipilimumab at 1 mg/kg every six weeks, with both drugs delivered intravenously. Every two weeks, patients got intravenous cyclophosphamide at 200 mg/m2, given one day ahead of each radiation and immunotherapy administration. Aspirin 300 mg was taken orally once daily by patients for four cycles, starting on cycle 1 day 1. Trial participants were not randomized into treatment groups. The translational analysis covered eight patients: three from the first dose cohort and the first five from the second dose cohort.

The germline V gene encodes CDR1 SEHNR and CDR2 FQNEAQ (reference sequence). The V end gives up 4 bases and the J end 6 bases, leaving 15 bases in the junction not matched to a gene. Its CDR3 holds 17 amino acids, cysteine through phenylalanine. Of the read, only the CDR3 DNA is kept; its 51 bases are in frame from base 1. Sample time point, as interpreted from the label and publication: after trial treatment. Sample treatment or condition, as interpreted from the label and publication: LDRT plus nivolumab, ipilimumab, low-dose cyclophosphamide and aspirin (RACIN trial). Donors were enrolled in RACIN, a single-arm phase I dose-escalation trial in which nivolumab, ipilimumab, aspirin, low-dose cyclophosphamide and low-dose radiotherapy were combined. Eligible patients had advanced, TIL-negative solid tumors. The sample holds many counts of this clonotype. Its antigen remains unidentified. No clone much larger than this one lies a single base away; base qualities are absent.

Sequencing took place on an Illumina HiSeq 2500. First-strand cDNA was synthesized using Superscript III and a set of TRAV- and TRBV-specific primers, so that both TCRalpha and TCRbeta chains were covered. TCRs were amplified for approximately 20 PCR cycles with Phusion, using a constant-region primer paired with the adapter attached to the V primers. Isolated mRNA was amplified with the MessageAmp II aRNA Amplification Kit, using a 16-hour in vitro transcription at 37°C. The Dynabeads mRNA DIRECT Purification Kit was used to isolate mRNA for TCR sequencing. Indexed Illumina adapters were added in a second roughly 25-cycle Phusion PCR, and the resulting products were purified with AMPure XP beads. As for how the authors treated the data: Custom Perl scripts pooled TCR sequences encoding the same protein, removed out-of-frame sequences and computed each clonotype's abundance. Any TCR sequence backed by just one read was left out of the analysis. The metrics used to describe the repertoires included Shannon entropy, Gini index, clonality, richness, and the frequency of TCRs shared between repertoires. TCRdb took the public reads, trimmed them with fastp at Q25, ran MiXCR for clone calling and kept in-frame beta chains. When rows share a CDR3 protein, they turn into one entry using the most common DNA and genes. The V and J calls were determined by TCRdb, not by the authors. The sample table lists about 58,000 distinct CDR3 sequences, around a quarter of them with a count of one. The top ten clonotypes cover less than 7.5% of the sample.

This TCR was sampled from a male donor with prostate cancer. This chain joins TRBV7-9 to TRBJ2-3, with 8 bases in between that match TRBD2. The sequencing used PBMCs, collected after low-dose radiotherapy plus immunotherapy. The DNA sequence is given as TGTGCCAGCAGCTCCTTGCCTGCCAGCGGGGGAAGCGATACGCAGTATTTT. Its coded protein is CASSSLPASGGSDTQYF.